Each of the 12 T cell receptor beta chains below was sequenced from the same sample in a study of CXCR3-negative and CXCR3-positive naive CD8 T cells. UMI labels and 5' RACE were used to prepare the TRB cDNA libraries. TCRdb processed the 5' RACE reads again and assigns one entry to each CDR3 protein, with no DNA. The sample table includes about 80,000 distinct CDR3 sequences. Sequencing used naive CXCR3- CD8+ T cells from blood. Subset defined: CD45RO-CCR7+CD27+CD95- naive CD8+ T cells lacking CXCR3 (TNR3-). These receptors were collected from a human donor in good health. Some clones in this sample may be carry-over from other donors' samples.

V and J are TRBV12-3 or TRBV12-4 and TRBJ1-2. The CDR3 loop spans 14 amino acids. CDR3 loop: CASSLEVSLYGYTF.

The chain joins TRBV11-2 to TRBJ1-1; TCRdb calls TRBD1, which cannot be checked without DNA. CDR3 length equals 15 residues. Germline-derived CDR1 and CDR2 are SGHAT and FQNNGV. CDR3 amino acids: CASSLLPTGATEAFF. Using reference TRBV11-2 and TRBJ1-1 for the parts outside the CDR3, the full variable domain is EAGVAQSPRYKIIEKRQSVAFWCNPISGHATLYWYQQILGQGPKLLIQFQNNGVVDDSQLPKDRFSAERLKGVDSTLKIQPAKLEDSAVYLCASSLLPTGATEAFFGQGTRLTVV.

The chain is built from TRBV20-1 and TRBJ2-7. The CDR3 is 14 residues long. The germline V gene encodes CDR1 DFQATT and CDR2 SNEGSKA (reference sequence). This chain's CDR3 is CSANPPWDLYEQYF.

The rearrangement joins TRBV7-9 to TRBJ2-7; TCRdb outputs TRBD2, but without DNA this stays unchecked. Germline V CDR1 and CDR2: SEHNR, FQNEAQ (reference sequence). CDR3 length: 13 residues. The CDR3 sequence is CASSLSPFYEQYF.

The V and J genes are TRBV6-6 and TRBJ2-7; the TCRdb call, TRBD2, lacks DNA for checking. CDR3 size: 17 residues. Germline CDR1 reads MNHNY; CDR2 reads SVGAGI (reference sequence). CDR3 sequence: CASTSGTSGGTSYEQYF.

The chain recombines TRBV4-2 with TRBJ2-1; the D call of TRBD1 rests on TCRdb alone, since no DNA is present to check it. CDR3 size: 17 residues. CDR1 LGHNA and CDR2 YNFKEQ come from the germline V gene. The CDR3 loop is CASSQDRGGHPYNEQFF.

The chain has TRBV14 and TRBJ2-1; as DNA is missing, the TRBD2 call by TCRdb cannot be tested. The CDR3 spans 14 residues. The germline gives CDR1 SGHDN, CDR2 FVKESK. The CDR3 loop reads CASSRLAGEPKQFF.

The gene calls are TRBV7-2 and TRBJ2-1; TCRdb reports TRBD2, a call that lacks DNA to check it against. Germline CDR1 reads SGHTA; CDR2 reads FQGNSA. CDR3 size: 18 residues. CDR3 sequence: CASSLRWAGGNAYNEQFF.

The chain has TRBV29-1 and TRBJ2-2; as DNA is missing, the TRBD2 call by TCRdb cannot be tested. The CDR3 is 16 residues long. Germline V gene lookup returns CDR1 SQVTM and CDR2 ANQGSEA. CDR3 protein: CSVEVPSGGVTGELFF.

The chain carries TRBV28 and TRBJ1-6; TCRdb returns TRBD1, unconfirmable since there is no DNA. The CDR3 covers 17 residues. Per the germline V gene, CDR1 is MDHEN and CDR2 is SYDVKM. CDR3 sequence: CASSHPTGGVYNSPLHF. The full variable domain, in which reference TRBV28 and TRBJ1-6 provide the parts outside the CDR3, is DVKVTQSSRYLVKRTGEKVFLECVQDMDHENMFWYRQDPGLGLRLIYFSYDVKMKEKGDIPEGYSVSREKKERFSLILESASTNQTSMYLCASSHPTGGVYNSPLHFGNGTRLTVT.

This chain uses TRBV5-1 with TRBJ1-2; the TRBD1 assignment by TCRdb is unverifiable without DNA. The CDR3 covers 13 residues. Per the germline V gene, CDR1 is SGHRS and CDR2 is YFSETQ. This chain's CDR3 is CASSFRGDTDYTF.

The chain couples TRBV15 to TRBJ2-7; the TCRdb D gene call, TRBD1, has no DNA to confirm it. The CDR3 runs 14 residues. The germline CDR1 and CDR2 sequences are LNHNV and YYDKDF (reference sequence). The CDR3 sequence is CATSRAREVHEQYF.